These 13 T cell receptor beta chains were all obtained from the same sample, sequenced in a study of cytomegalovirus exposure and HLA in healthy donors. The primer mix had 60 Vbeta and 13 Jbeta primers. Here immunoSEQ multiplex PCR was the method, and the copy in TCRdb shows in-frame clones only, minus some. The sample records 88,000 or so clones, roughly 65% being singletons. The specimen was PBMCs. Every receptor here comes from a male donor in good health and CMV-seropositive.

A few counts support this clone. This chain links TRBV30 with TRBJ2-7, with 10 positions matching TRBD1. Germline-derived CDR1 and CDR2 are GTSNPN and SVGIG (reference sequence). V gave up 2 bases and J gave up 4 bases; unmatched junction bases: 5. The CDR3 has 14 amino acids. This chain's CDR3 is CAWSWDRGPYEQYF. DNA of the CDR3: TGTGCCTGGAGTTGGGACAGGGGCCCTTACGAGCAGTACTTC.

The chain links TRBV9 to TRBJ2-5; the match to TRBD1 covers 8 bases. Germline CDR1 and CDR2: SGDLS and YYNGEE. This CDR3 is built from 14 residues. The V gene end was trimmed by 3 bases and the J gene end by 3 bases; junction bases not matched to a gene: 4. DNA for the CDR3: TGTGCCAGCAGCGCCCTGACAGGGGAAGAGACCCAGTACTTC. Encoded protein: CASSALTGEETQYF.

The chain uses TRBV6-1 and TRBJ2-3, with 9 bases lining up with TRBD2. The CDR3 runs to 15 residues. In germline, CDR1 is MNHNS, CDR2 SASEGT. Trimming at V came to 3 bases and at J to 4 bases, leaving 5 bases not matched to a gene. The DNA for the CDR3 is TGTGCCAGCAGTGAGGCGGGGGGGCGTTCAGATACGCAGTATTTT. It specifies CASSEAGGRSDTQYF.

This clone came up a few times. This rearrangement joins TRBV7-2 to TRBJ2-2; 8 bases agree with TRBD1. This CDR3 is built from 16 residues. V gave up 5 bases and J gave up 6 bases; unmatched junction bases: 11. CDR1 and CDR2 (germline): SGHTA, FQGNSA. This CDR3 is CASSQRGTGSSGELFF. In DNA, the CDR3 is TGTGCCAGCAGCCAAAGGGGGACAGGAAGTTCCGGGGAGCTGTTTTTT.

The chain links TRBV7-2 to TRBJ1-5; a weak D match, TRBD1 (6 bases). This CDR3 has 14 residues. V dropped 0 bases and J dropped 4 bases, with 7 bases sitting between them. Germline V gene data show CDR1 as SGHTA and CDR2 as FQGNSA. CDR3 coding DNA: TGTGCCAGCAGCTTAGCACAGGGTAATCAGCCCCAGCATTTT. It encodes CASSLAQGNQPQHF.

The rearrangement links TRBV4-2 to TRBJ2-7, with D possibly TRBD1 on 5 matching bases. This CDR3 spans 15 amino acids. Trimming removed 1 base from V and 5 bases from J, with 15 bases in between. CDR1 and CDR2 from the germline V gene are LGHNA and YNFKEQ. The CDR3, as DNA: TGTGCCAGCAGCCAAGGTCCGGGTGCGGACAACGAGCAGTACTTC. Translated, it gives CASSQGPGADNEQYF.

The chain uses TRBV28 and TRBJ2-7; 9 nucleotides agree with TRBD2. V lost 9 bases to trimming and J lost 1 base; unmatched junction nucleotides: 10. The germline CDR1 and CDR2 sequences are MDHEN and SYDVKM. The CDR3 runs to 15 residues. Here the CDR3 reads CASYPTAGGSYEQYF. The CDR3 nucleotides read TGTGCCAGTTATCCCACAGCGGGAGGTTCCTACGAGCAGTACTTC. The entire variable domain, with the rest obtained from reference TRBV28 and TRBJ2-7, is as follows: DVKVTQSSRYLVKRTGEKVFLECVQDMDHENMFWYRQDPGLGLRLIYFSYDVKMKEKGDIPEGYSVSREKKERFSLILESASTNQTSMYLCASYPTAGGSYEQYFGPGTRLTVT.

This chain uses TRBV27 with TRBJ1-2; tentatively, D is TRBD1 (5 bases). The CDR3 consists of 13 residues. V lost 2 bases, J lost 6 bases, and 10 bases lay in between. Germline CDR1 reads MNHEY; CDR2 reads SMNVEV (reference sequence). The CDR3 region is CASSLKGRDGYTF. The CDR3 DNA sequence: TGTGCCAGCAGTTTAAAGGGGAGGGATGGCTACACCTTC.

This clone is classed as medium-sized. The gene calls are TRBV6-1 and TRBJ1-1, with D tentatively TRBD1 (6 bases). V lost 6 bases to trimming and J lost 0 bases, with 14 bases between them. CDR1 is MNHNS and CDR2 is SASEGT in the germline V gene. The CDR3 contains 15 residues. CDR3 in DNA: TGTGCCAGCAGATACAGGGAGACCTTGAACACTGAAGCTTTCTTT. Encoded protein: CASRYRETLNTEAFF.

This sequence joins TRBV29-1 and TRBJ2-3, with unresolved D. There are 14 residues in the CDR3. V was cut by 4 bases and J by 1 base, with 12 bases left in between. Per the germline V gene, CDR1 is SQVTM and CDR2 is ANQGSEA. The CDR3 protein is CSVVVRLRTDTQYF. DNA of the CDR3: TGCAGCGTTGTCGTCAGACTGCGCACAGATACGCAGTATTTT.

To note about this clone: Germline and junction disagree at one end, which may indicate a read error. V gene TRBV7-9 combines with J gene TRBJ2-5; 10 nucleotides agree with TRBD2. The CDR3 runs to 14 residues. Germline-derived CDR1 and CDR2 are SEHNR and FQNEAQ (reference sequence). The chain's CDR3 is CSSSSLAGEETQYF. The CDR3 nucleotides read TGTTCCAGCAGCTCCCTAGCGGGAGAAGAGACCCAGTACTTC.

This clone was detected a few times. A read error may account for a junction end that differs from germline. This sequence joins TRBV7-9 and TRBJ1-2; 9 nucleotides align to TRBD1. Germline CDR1 reads SEHNR; CDR2 reads FQNEAQ (reference sequence). The CDR3 spans 12 residues. The DNA of the CDR3 is TGTTCCAGCACCACAGGGGGCGATGGCTACACCTTC. It codes for CSSTTGGDGYTF.

V usage is TRBV30 and J usage is TRBJ2-1, with 10 bases lining up with TRBD2. V was clipped by 2 bases and J by 4 bases; unmatched bases: 2. The CDR3 loop spans 14 amino acids. The germline gives CDR1 GTSNPN, CDR2 SVGIG (reference sequence). CDR3 nucleotide sequence: TGTGCCTGGAGTTCTAGCGGGAGATACAATGAGCAGTTCTTC. Protein: CAWSSSGRYNEQFF.